This TCR beta chain was sequenced for a study of patients and donors after allogeneic stem cell transplantation. MiXCR, applied by TCRdb to the RT-PCR reads, yields one record per CDR3 protein. The table lists more than 850,000 distinct CDR3 sequences, roughly 18% of them singletons. CDR3 length equals 14 residues. The V end lost 9 bases, the J end lost 5 bases, and 16 bases lay between the germline ends. Germline CDR1 reads LNHNV; CDR2 reads YYDKDF (reference sequence). This clonotype originated in a human donor who was either an allogeneic HSCT recipient or a stem cell or donor lymphocyte infusion donor (not recorded which). It is not recorded whose cells these are; they may come from a transplant donor. The chain joins TRBV15 to TRBJ2-2; TRBD1 is a possible D gene (8 bases). The specimen was blood, either unsorted or a sorted T cell fraction (not recorded which). CDR3 residues: CATRDRGGTGELFF. CDR3 DNA sequence: TGTGCCACTCGCGACAGGGGAGGGACCGGGGAGCTGTTTTTT.